This is a list of T cell receptor beta chains from one sample in a study of shared clonotypes between healthy human individuals. The table came from immunoSEQ multiplex PCR; TCRdb's copy has only in-frame clones and leaves some out. The table has roughly 1 million clones, roughly 80% seen once; the top ten hold approximately 1.5%. Sequencing input: memory CD4+ T cells sorted from blood. Receptors were obtained from a man aged 18 to 29 in good health. Each CDR3 is given with its conserved first and last residue. D genes are given only for firm matches. Clone sizes are given selectively: once, few, many, or a class where the clone is expanded.

abundance: many
j_gene: TRBJ1-2
d_gene: TRBD1
v_gene: TRBV2
CDR3nt: TGTGCCAGCAGTAAGACAGGGGCCGGCTACACCTTC
CDR3aa: CASSKTGAGYTF

abundance: -
j_gene: TRBJ1-4
d_gene: -
v_gene: TRBV10-3
CDR3nt: TGTGCCGCCCGCGAGTTTTCGGATGAAAAACTGTTTTTT
CDR3aa: CAAREFSDEKLFF

abundance: once
j_gene: TRBJ2-1
d_gene: -
v_gene: TRBV5-5
CDR3nt: TGTGCCAGCAGCCCAGCAACCCCCGGCTCCTACAATGAGCAGTTCTTC
CDR3aa: CASSPATPGSYNEQFF

abundance: -
j_gene: TRBJ2-1
d_gene: TRBD2
v_gene: TRBV2
CDR3nt: TGTGCCAGCAGTGAAGAGGCTAGCGGGAGGGAAAATGAGCAGTTCTTC
CDR3aa: CASSEEASGRENEQFF

abundance: -
j_gene: TRBJ1-1
d_gene: -
v_gene: TRBV7-9
CDR3nt: TGTGCCAGCAGCTTAGCGGGGGCGAGCACTGAAGCTTTCTTT
CDR3aa: CASSLAGASTEAFF

abundance: -
j_gene: TRBJ2-5
d_gene: -
v_gene: TRBV23-1
CDR3nt: TGCGCCTGGCAAGAGACCCAGTACTTC
CDR3aa: CAWQETQYF

abundance: few
j_gene: TRBJ1-6
d_gene: -
v_gene: TRBV28
CDR3nt: TGTGCCAGCAGTTTATGGTCGGCAGGGGATTCACCCCTCCACTTT
CDR3aa: CASSLWSAGDSPLHF

abundance: -
j_gene: TRBJ2-1
d_gene: -
v_gene: TRBV10-1
CDR3nt: TGCGCCAGCAGTGAGTCTATCGGCGACAATGAGCAGTTCTTC
CDR3aa: CASSESIGDNEQFF

abundance: -
j_gene: TRBJ1-2
d_gene: -
v_gene: TRBV15
CDR3nt: TGTGCCACCAGCAGTGGCAGGGTCGGTGGCTACACCTTC
CDR3aa: CATSSGRVGGYTF

abundance: -
j_gene: TRBJ2-3
d_gene: -
v_gene: TRBV11-2
CDR3nt: TGTGCCAGCACTAGGGGGCTAGCGGAAACCTTCAGCACAGATACGCAGTATTTT
CDR3aa: CASTRGLAETFSTDTQYF

abundance: -
j_gene: TRBJ1-2
d_gene: -
v_gene: TRBV28
CDR3nt: TGTGCCAGCGTCCGACCCCCCTATGGCTACACCTTC
CDR3aa: CASVRPPYGYTF

abundance: -
j_gene: TRBJ2-7
d_gene: TRBD2
v_gene: TRBV7-2
CDR3nt: TGTGCCAGCAGCTTTGTGACTAGCGGGAGCTCCTACGAGCAGTACTTC
CDR3aa: CASSFVTSGSSYEQYF

abundance: -
j_gene: TRBJ2-1
d_gene: -
v_gene: TRBV15
CDR3nt: TGTGCCACCAGCAGAGATGGGCGGGGCAACAATGAGCAGTTCTTC
CDR3aa: CATSRDGRGNNEQFF

abundance: -
j_gene: TRBJ2-3
d_gene: -
v_gene: TRBV30
CDR3nt: TGTGCCTGGATCCCCTCTTGGGGTAGCACAGATACGCAGTATTTT
CDR3aa: CAWIPSWGSTDTQYF

abundance: -
j_gene: TRBJ2-1
d_gene: TRBD2
v_gene: TRBV28
CDR3nt: TGTGCCAGCAGCCGATTCCAGTGGCTAGCGGGAGGGCCTGGCAATGAGCAGTTCTTC
CDR3aa: CASSRFQWLAGGPGNEQFF

abundance: -
j_gene: TRBJ2-3
d_gene: -
v_gene: TRBV2
CDR3nt: TGTGCCAGCAAAGAGGGGAGGAGCACAGATACGCAGTATTTT
CDR3aa: CASKEGRSTDTQYF

abundance: -
j_gene: TRBJ1-2
d_gene: -
v_gene: TRBV30
CDR3nt: TGTGCCTGGAGTGTCGGGGGATCCCCCTATGGCTACACCTTC
CDR3aa: CAWSVGGSPYGYTF

abundance: -
j_gene: TRBJ2-7
d_gene: TRBD1
v_gene: TRBV28
CDR3nt: TGTGCCAGCAGTTACCGGACAGGACCCTACGAGCAGTACTTC
CDR3aa: CASSYRTGPYEQYF

abundance: -
j_gene: TRBJ2-6
d_gene: -
v_gene: TRBV6-5
CDR3nt: TGTGCCAGCAGTGACGTCTCTGGGGCCAACGTCCTGACTTTC
CDR3aa: CASSDVSGANVLTF

abundance: -
j_gene: TRBJ2-2
d_gene: TRBD2
v_gene: TRBV6-5
CDR3nt: TGTGCCAGCAGTTACGCACTAGCGGGGCGGGACGGGGAGCTGTTTTTT
CDR3aa: CASSYALAGRDGELFF

abundance: few
j_gene: TRBJ2-7
d_gene: -
v_gene: TRBV5-4
CDR3nt: TGTGCCAGCAGCCCAGGGGTAGTCAACGAGCAGTACTTC
CDR3aa: CASSPGVVNEQYF

abundance: -
j_gene: TRBJ2-6
d_gene: -
v_gene: TRBV19
CDR3nt: TGTGCCAGCAGTCACCCCCCCTCTGGGGCCAACGTCCTGACTTTC
CDR3aa: CASSHPPSGANVLTF

abundance: -
j_gene: TRBJ1-2
d_gene: -
v_gene: TRBV15
CDR3nt: TGTGCCACCAGCACCGTCCCAGGGAGGGGGGCCTATGGCTACACCTTC
CDR3aa: CATSTVPGRGAYGYTF

abundance: -
j_gene: TRBJ2-1
d_gene: -
v_gene: TRBV11-2
CDR3nt: TGTGCCAGCAGCTTCTCCGGGCGCTCCTACAATGAGCAGTTCTTC
CDR3aa: CASSFSGRSYNEQFF

abundance: -
j_gene: TRBJ2-3
d_gene: -
v_gene: TRBV19
CDR3nt: TGTGCCAGTAGTATAAGACCCGGCACAGATACGCAGTATTTT
CDR3aa: CASSIRPGTDTQYF

abundance: -
j_gene: TRBJ2-7
d_gene: TRBD1
v_gene: TRBV28
CDR3nt: TGTGCCAGCAGTATTGGACAGGAGTACGAGCAGTACTTC
CDR3aa: CASSIGQEYEQYF

abundance: -
j_gene: TRBJ2-6
d_gene: TRBD1
v_gene: TRBV28
CDR3nt: TGTGCCAGCAGTCCCCTCACAGGGGCTGGGGCCAACGTCCTGACTTTC
CDR3aa: CASSPLTGAGANVLTF

abundance: -
j_gene: TRBJ1-1
d_gene: TRBD1
v_gene: TRBV28
CDR3nt: TGTGCCAGCAGTCCCGGGACAGGGGGCAAGAACACTGAAGCTTTCTTT
CDR3aa: CASSPGTGGKNTEAFF

abundance: few
j_gene: TRBJ1-4
d_gene: -
v_gene: TRBV29-1
CDR3nt: TGCAGCGTTGCTTTCGGGCGGGAAATTGTTTTT
CDR3aa: CSVAFGREIVF

abundance: -
j_gene: TRBJ2-7
d_gene: TRBD2
v_gene: TRBV11-2
CDR3nt: TGTGCCAGCAGCCTAGAGCGGGGACACGAGCAGTACTTC
CDR3aa: CASSLERGHEQYF

abundance: -
j_gene: TRBJ1-5
d_gene: -
v_gene: TRBV7-9
CDR3nt: TGTGCCAGCAGCTTGGATCCAGGGAGGGATCAGCCCCAGCATTTT
CDR3aa: CASSLDPGRDQPQHF

abundance: -
j_gene: TRBJ1-1
d_gene: TRBD1
v_gene: TRBV18
CDR3nt: TGTGCCAGCTCAGCCTCAGGGGGGGGTACTGAAGCTTTCTTT
CDR3aa: CASSASGGGTEAFF

abundance: -
j_gene: TRBJ1-2
d_gene: -
v_gene: TRBV5-4
CDR3nt: TGTGCCAGCAGCTCCGACAGCTATGGCTACACCTTC
CDR3aa: CASSSDSYGYTF

abundance: -
j_gene: TRBJ2-4
d_gene: TRBD2
v_gene: TRBV30
CDR3nt: TGTGCCTGGAGTGTTGGGGGGGTGAACATTCAGTACTTC
CDR3aa: CAWSVGGVNIQYF

abundance: -
j_gene: TRBJ2-2
d_gene: -
v_gene: TRBV2
CDR3nt: TGTGCGAGCATAGGACTCATGAACACCGGGGAGCTGTTTTTT
CDR3aa: CASIGLMNTGELFF

abundance: -
j_gene: TRBJ1-1
d_gene: -
v_gene: TRBV2
CDR3nt: TGTGCCAGCAGAGTGGGGACCGAAGCTTTCTTT
CDR3aa: CASRVGTEAFF

abundance: -
j_gene: TRBJ2-6
d_gene: -
v_gene: TRBV18
CDR3nt: TGTGCCAGCTCACCTTCAGACCGTACCCCTGGGGCCAACGTCCTGACTTTC
CDR3aa: CASSPSDRTPGANVLTF

abundance: -
j_gene: TRBJ2-1
d_gene: -
v_gene: TRBV18
CDR3nt: TGTGCCAGCTCACCACCGATGGGGGATGAGCAGTTCTTC
CDR3aa: CASSPPMGDEQFF

abundance: -
j_gene: TRBJ1-5
d_gene: TRBD1
v_gene: TRBV10-1
CDR3nt: TGCGCCAGCAGTGTTTGGGACAGGCTGAATCAGCCCCAGCATTTT
CDR3aa: CASSVWDRLNQPQHF

abundance: -
j_gene: TRBJ2-1
d_gene: TRBD2
v_gene: TRBV4-3
CDR3nt: TGCGCCAGCAGCCAAGAAGCGGGAGGATACAATGAGCAGTTCTTC
CDR3aa: CASSQEAGGYNEQFF

abundance: -
j_gene: TRBJ2-1
d_gene: -
v_gene: TRBV19
CDR3nt: TGTGCCAGTACCCAAGGAGGGGTGAACTGGAATGAGCAGTTCTTC
CDR3aa: CASTQGGVNWNEQFF

abundance: -
j_gene: TRBJ2-2
d_gene: -
v_gene: TRBV1
CDR3nt: TGCACCAGCAGCCAAGAGGGACAGGGGGACGACCCCACCGGGGAGCTGTTTTTT
CDR3aa: CTSSQEGQGDDPTGELFF